The clone carrying this T cell receptor (beta chain) has only a few counts. Its specificity is unknown. TCRdb passed the multiplex PCR reads through MiXCR, listing each CDR3 protein once. The table includes around 130,000 distinct CDR3 sequences, around 21% detected once. The V and J ends lost 1 base and 4 bases respectively, with 16 bases between them. The V gene's germline CDR1 is MNHNS and CDR2 SASEGT. The CDR3 runs to 16 residues. This sample was included in a study of breast tumors, draining lymph nodes, adjacent tissues. Breast cancer patients provided tissue from their axillary draining lymph nodes. Findings and limits, study-wide: Tumor T cell lymph node origin was a supported hypothesis, not proven. Compared with basal-like, luminal-like tumors shared significantly more repertoire with nontumor tissue.

This clonotype originated in a female donor with breast cancer. Some clones in this sample may be carry-over from other donors' samples. This chain connects TRBV6-1 to TRBJ1-2, with D perhaps matching TRBD1 (6 bases). Material for sequencing was axillary lymph node tissue. CDR3 DNA: TGTGCCAGCAGTGAAGGGGACACCACCGGTACCTATGGCTACACCTTC. It codes for CASSEGDTTGTYGYTF.